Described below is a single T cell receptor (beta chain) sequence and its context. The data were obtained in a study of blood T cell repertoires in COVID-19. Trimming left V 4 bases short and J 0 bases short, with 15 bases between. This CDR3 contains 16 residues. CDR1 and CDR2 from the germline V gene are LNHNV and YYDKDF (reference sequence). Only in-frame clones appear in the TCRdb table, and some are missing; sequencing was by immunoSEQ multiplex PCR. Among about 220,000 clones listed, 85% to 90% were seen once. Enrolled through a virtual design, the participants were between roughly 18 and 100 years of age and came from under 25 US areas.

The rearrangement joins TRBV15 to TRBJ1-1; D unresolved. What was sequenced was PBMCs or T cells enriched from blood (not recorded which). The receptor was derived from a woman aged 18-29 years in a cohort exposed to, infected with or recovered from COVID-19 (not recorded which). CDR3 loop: CATSTTEGQLNTEAFF. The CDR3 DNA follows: TGTGCCACCAGCACCACCGAGGGTCAATTGAACACTGAAGCTTTCTTT. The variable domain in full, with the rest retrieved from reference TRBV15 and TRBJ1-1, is DAMVIQNPRYQVTQFGKPVTLSCSQTLNHNVMYWYQQKSSQAPKLLFHYYDKDFNNEADTPDNFQSRRPNTSFCFLDIRSPGLGDTAMYLCATSTTEGQLNTEAFFGQGTRLTVV.